This T cell receptor (beta chain) appears in the sequencing data of a study of cytomegalovirus exposure and HLA in healthy donors. Findings of the study overall: Donors belonging to an Asian-associated ancestry cluster reportedly showed fewer N-insertions in productive TCRs than the roughly 700-donor mean, according to what a later analysis found.

Vbeta (60) and Jbeta (13) primers were used in the PCR. The data were produced by immunoSEQ multiplex PCR, yet TCRdb's version contains in-frame clones alone and is incomplete. The data contain about 170,000 clones, 65% to 90% of them seen just once; the ten biggest clones take up around 2.3%. This clone was seen only a few times. Its specificity is not known. From germline, CDR1 is MNHEY and CDR2 SVGAGI. The V end was cut by 6 bases, the J end by 0 bases, with 6 bases between. CDR3 length: 14 amino acids. The source material was PBMCs. The chain has TRBV6-5 and TRBJ2-6; unclear D gene. This receptor was taken from a male donor in good health and CMV-seronegative. The CDR3 is CASRTASGANVLTF. DNA for the CDR3: TGTGCCAGCAGAACAGCCTCTGGGGCCAACGTCCTGACTTTC.